This is a list of T cell receptor beta chains from one sample in a study of spatial heterogeneity in lung cancer. TCRdb re-called the 5' RACE reads with MiXCR, one entry per CDR3 protein. The sample yields about 20,000 distinct CDR3 sequences, approximately 9.1% seen once. The source material was PBMCs, sampled at follow-up. These TCRs come from a female donor with early-stage non-small cell lung cancer. CDR3s leave out the opening cysteine and the closing phenylalanine or tryptophan. Fields, in order: J gene, clone size, V gene, CDR3 protein. Expanded clones get a size class; other rows say once, few or many, or leave the size out.

>TRBJ1-5|-|TRBV28
ASSFPGGSNQPQH
>TRBJ2-7|many|TRBV6-5
ASSPDRGPYEQY
>TRBJ1-2|many|TRBV6-1
ASSRQGDGYT
>TRBJ2-2|many|TRBV7-9
ASSLASGTGRKTGELF
>TRBJ1-1|many|TRBV12-3/TRBV12-4
ASSKQGTAEAF
>TRBJ2-7|many|TRBV4-1
ASSQARGGEQY
>TRBJ1-6|many|TRBV5-6
ASSLFGGRSPLH
>TRBJ1-1|-|TRBV12-3/TRBV12-4
ASSLGGANTEAF
>TRBJ1-1|-|TRBV12-3/TRBV12-4
ASSLVTVNTEAF
>TRBJ1-2|many|TRBV24-1
ATSDTTGNYGYT
>TRBJ2-2|-|TRBV30
AWHLRLGAGELF
>TRBJ2-3|many|TRBV29-1
SVGLAGGLADTQY
>TRBJ1-2|many|TRBV28
ASSSSATLKQGYT
>TRBJ2-5|-|TRBV24-1
ATSDPGTGGAQY
>TRBJ1-1|many|TRBV7-9
ASSFRTGGWAEAF
>TRBJ1-3|-|TRBV4-2
ASSQGDRGNTIY
>TRBJ2-1|many|TRBV21-1
ASSKGKIGPYNEQF
>TRBJ1-4|many|TRBV28
ASRFNEKLF
>TRBJ2-1|few|TRBV4-3
ASSQDWAGILDNEQF
>TRBJ2-3|many|TRBV11-3
ASSSTRGTATQY
>TRBJ1-5|many|TRBV6-5
ASSPTGNQPQH
>TRBJ1-5|many|TRBV19
ASRDRGGQPQH
>TRBJ2-2|many|TRBV5-1
ASSLDRFWNAGELF
>TRBJ2-3|many|TRBV28
ASSLGYRTQY
>TRBJ2-7|-|TRBV5-1
ASSSEESSYEQY
>TRBJ1-1|many|TRBV7-2
ASSRDRGDTEAF
>TRBJ2-3|many|TRBV4-2
ASSQDYVAGVGTDTQY
>TRBJ2-3|many|TRBV5-1
ASSLEGSGSMSTDTQY
>TRBJ2-4|-|TRBV9
ASSFGLAGDIQY
>TRBJ2-3|many|TRBV10-3
AIREASGSTDTQY
>TRBJ2-1|many|TRBV5-1
ASSLSSGSYNEQF
>TRBJ2-5|many|TRBV12-3/TRBV12-4
ASSLRQGGETQY
>TRBJ1-1|many|TRBV19
ASSAYRTSTEAF
>TRBJ2-1|many|TRBV11-2
ASSLSGIYNEQF
>TRBJ1-5|many|TRBV19
ASSFRQGGNQPQH
>TRBJ1-6|many|TRBV6-5
ASSYSRTGVNNSPLH
>TRBJ2-7|few|TRBV5-1
ASSSTGVSSDEQY
>TRBJ1-1|many|TRBV20-1
SAPPTGRGNTEAF
>TRBJ1-2|few|TRBV10-3
AIEGQGIPNRQPPL
>TRBJ2-7|-|TRBV20-1
SARGQGEGQY
>TRBJ2-2|-|TRBV11-2
ASSLVPHNTGELF
>TRBJ2-1|many|TRBV7-2
ASSTPAGHEQF
>TRBJ1-6|many|TRBV4-2
ASSQKGDRRPLH
>TRBJ2-5|-|TRBV12-3/TRBV12-4
ASNPGTGLETQY
>TRBJ1-5|many|TRBV12-3/TRBV12-4
ASSLAQGGPQH